The sequence of this TCR beta chain was determined in a study of OX40 agonist ivuxolimab in advanced cancers. Notes on the study in general: Averaged across samples, CD8+ T cells carried more expanded clones than CD4+ did.

Germline assignment: CDR1 MNHEY and CDR2 SMNVEV (reference sequence). The CDR3 length is 16 residues. Trimming shortened V by 2 bases and J by 2 bases, and 10 bases separated the two germline ends. With respect to this clone: What it binds is not known.

Assay used: immunoSEQ multiplex PCR; TCRdb lists only in-frame clones, some missing. The sample includes tens of thousands of clones, 86% of them seen just once. Patients with autoimmune history or systemic immunosuppression were excluded. The receptor comes from an adult with an advanced solid tumor such as melanoma, head and neck, liver or kidney cancer. The chain has TRBV27 and TRBJ2-6; D call uncertain. Sequencing used CD4+ or CD8+ T cells sorted from blood, obtained in a trial of the OX40 agonist ivuxolimab. For the CDR3, the DNA is TGTGCCAGCAGTTTAGGTCGGCTAGCTGGGGCCAACGTCCTGACTTTC. Translation gives CASSLGRLAGANVLTF.